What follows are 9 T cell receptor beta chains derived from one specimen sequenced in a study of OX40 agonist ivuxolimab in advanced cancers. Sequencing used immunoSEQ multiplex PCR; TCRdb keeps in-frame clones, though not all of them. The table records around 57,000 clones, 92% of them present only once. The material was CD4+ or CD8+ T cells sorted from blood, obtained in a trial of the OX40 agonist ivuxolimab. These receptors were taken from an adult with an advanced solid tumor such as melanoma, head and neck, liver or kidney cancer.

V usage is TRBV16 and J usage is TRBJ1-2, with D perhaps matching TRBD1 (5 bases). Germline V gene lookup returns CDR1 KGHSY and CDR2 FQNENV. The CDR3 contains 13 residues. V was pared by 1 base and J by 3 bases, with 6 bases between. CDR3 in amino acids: CASSQWGDYGYTF. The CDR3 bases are TGTGCCAGCAGCCAATGGGGCGACTATGGCTACACCTTC.

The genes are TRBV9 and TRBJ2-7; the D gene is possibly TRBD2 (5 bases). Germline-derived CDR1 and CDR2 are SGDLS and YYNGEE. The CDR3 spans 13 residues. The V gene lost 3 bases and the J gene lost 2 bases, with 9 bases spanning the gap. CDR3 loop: CASSAAGAYEQYF. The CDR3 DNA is TGTGCCAGCAGCGCCGCCGGGGCCTACGAGCAGTACTTC.

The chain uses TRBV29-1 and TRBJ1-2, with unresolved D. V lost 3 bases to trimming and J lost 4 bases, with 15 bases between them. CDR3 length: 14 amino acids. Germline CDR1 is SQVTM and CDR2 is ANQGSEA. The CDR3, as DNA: TGCAGCGTTGACCCGGGGTTTGAGAGCTATGGCTACACCTTC. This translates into CSVDPGFESYGYTF.

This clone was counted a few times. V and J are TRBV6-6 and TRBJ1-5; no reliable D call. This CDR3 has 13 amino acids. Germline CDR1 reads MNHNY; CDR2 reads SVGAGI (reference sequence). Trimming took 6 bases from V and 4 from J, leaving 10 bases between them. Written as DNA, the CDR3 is TGTGCCAGCAGACTCGACACGAATCAGCCCCAGCATTTT. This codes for CASRLDTNQPQHF.

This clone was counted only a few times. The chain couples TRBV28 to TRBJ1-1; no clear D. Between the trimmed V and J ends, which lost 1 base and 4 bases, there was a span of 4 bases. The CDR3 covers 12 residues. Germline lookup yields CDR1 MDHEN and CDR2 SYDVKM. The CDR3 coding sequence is TGTGCCAGCAGTTTATCCGGCACTGAAGCTTTCTTT. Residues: CASSLSGTEAFF.

The CDR3 DNA sequence: TGTGCCGCCCACGGGGACATCCTCTCTGGAAACACCATATATTTT. The encoded protein is CAAHGDILSGNTIYF. The chain carries TRBV28 and TRBJ1-3; tentatively, D is TRBD1 (6 bases). This CDR3 is built from 15 residues. Trimming took 11 bases from V and 0 from J, leaving 17 bases between them. Germline V lookup: CDR1 MDHEN, CDR2 SYDVKM.

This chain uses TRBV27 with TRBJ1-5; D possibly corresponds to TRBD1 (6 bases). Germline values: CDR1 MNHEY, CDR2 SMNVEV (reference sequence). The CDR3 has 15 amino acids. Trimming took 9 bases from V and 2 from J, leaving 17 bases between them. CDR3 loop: CASRKGVLGNQPQHF. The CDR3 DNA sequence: TGTGCCAGTAGAAAGGGGGTTTTAGGCAATCAGCCCCAGCATTTT.

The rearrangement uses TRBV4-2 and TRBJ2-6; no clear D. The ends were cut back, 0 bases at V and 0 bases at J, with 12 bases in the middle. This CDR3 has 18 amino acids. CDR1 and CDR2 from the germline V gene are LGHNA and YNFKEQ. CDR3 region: CASSQEVATHSGANVLTF. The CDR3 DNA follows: TGTGCCAGCAGCCAAGAGGTCGCGACTCACTCTGGGGCCAACGTCCTGACTTTC.

The CDR3 protein is CASSRRIQGSTGELFF. The CDR3 DNA reads TGTGCCAGCAGTCGACGGATTCAGGGGAGCACCGGGGAGCTGTTTTTT. The chain couples TRBV6-6 to TRBJ2-2, with a tentative D call TRBD1 (6 bases). Germline V gives CDR1 MNHNY, CDR2 SVGAGI (reference sequence). V lost 5 bases and J lost 4, with 17 bases in between. This CDR3 region has 16 residues.